The 11 T cell receptor beta chains reported below all come from one sample, sequenced in a study of blood T cell repertoires in COVID-19. Libraries were prepared by immunoSEQ multiplex PCR; TCRdb keeps only in-frame clonotypes and omits some of them. Altogether approximately 130,000 clones are present, approximately 85% being singletons, with the ten largest covering roughly 13%. The sample comprised peripheral blood. The receptors originated from a human donor in a cohort sampled during active COVID-19.

This clone appeared a single time. The V gene is TRBV30, the J gene TRBJ1-5; 10 bases line up with TRBD1. The junction had 6 bases not matched to a gene; V was cut back by 3 bases and J by 1 base. Germline loops: CDR1 GTSNPN, CDR2 SVGIG (reference sequence). The CDR3 length is 16 residues. CDR3 sequence reads: CAWSPPGQGSNQPQHF. The CDR3 DNA follows: TGTGCCTGGAGCCCACCGGGACAGGGGAGCAATCAGCCCCAGCATTTT.

The rearrangement joins TRBV7-7 to TRBJ2-5, with TRBD2 matching over 9 bases. This CDR3 spans 17 amino acids. CDR1 and CDR2 (germline): SSHAT, FNYEAQ (reference sequence). With 2 bases clipped from V and 1 base from J, the junction kept 8 bases outside the gene matches. In nucleotides, the CDR3 is TGTGCCAGCAGCTTAAACCGAGCGGGGGGCGGCCAAGAGACCCAGTACTTC. Amino acids: CASSLNRAGGGQETQYF.

The chain combines TRBV7-8 with TRBJ2-2, with unresolved D. Germline CDR1 and CDR2: SGHVS and FQNEAQ. The CDR3 loop spans 18 amino acids. Trimming stripped 1 base from V and 4 bases from J, with 19 bases between. The CDR3 protein is CASSLDETRPVGTGELFF. The CDR3, as DNA: TGTGCCAGCAGCTTAGACGAGACAAGGCCCGTTGGCACCGGGGAGCTGTTTTTT.

The genes are TRBV6-6 and TRBJ1-1; possibly TRBD1 for D (5 bases). Per germline, CDR1 MNHNY and CDR2 SVGAGI (reference sequence). Trimming removed 2 bases from V and 6 bases from J, with 13 bases in between. The CDR3 is made up of 14 amino acids. The CDR3 is CASSYTQGSAEAFF. The DNA for the CDR3 is TGTGCCAGCAGTTACACCCAGGGATCCGCTGAAGCTTTCTTT.

The rearrangement uses TRBV20-1 and TRBJ2-1, with D tentatively TRBD2 (5 bases). CDR1 is DFQATT, CDR2 SNEGSKA, per germline (reference sequence). The CDR3 is made up of 14 amino acids. Trimming pared 3 bases from V and 0 bases from J, leaving 9 bases between. The DNA of the CDR3 is TGCAGTGCTAGTAAGCGGAGCTCCTACAATGAGCAGTTCTTC. It is translated as CSASKRSSYNEQFF.

V gene TRBV24-1 combines with J gene TRBJ2-3, with 12 bases that match TRBD2. Germline V gene sequence: CDR1 KGHDR, CDR2 SFDVKD. J lost 3 bases, V lost 3 bases, and 3 bases had no gene match. The CDR3 is 16 residues long. CDR3 residues: CATSDASGGATDTQYF. The CDR3 nucleotides are TGTGCCACCAGTGATGCTAGCGGGGGGGCGACAGATACGCAGTATTTT.

The rearrangement links TRBV5-1 to TRBJ1-2; TRBD1 matches 8 bases. V shed 7 bases, J shed 5 bases, and the junction held 7 bases outside the gene matches. Per germline, CDR1 SGHRS and CDR2 YFSETQ. The length of the CDR3 is 13 residues. The CDR3 coding sequence is TGCGCCAGCTCACTGGACAGGGAGTATGGCTACACCTTC. It encodes CASSLDREYGYTF.

The V gene is TRBV27, the J gene TRBJ1-1; D gene unclear. The CDR3 consists of 15 residues. V lost 3 bases to trimming and J lost 11 bases, with 22 bases between them. The germline V gene has CDR1 MNHEY and CDR2 SMNVEV (reference sequence). The CDR3, as DNA: TGTGCCAGCAGTTTTGCACCGTCTCTCGGGGAGGAGGCTTTCTTT. Translation gives CASSFAPSLGEEAFF.

This clone was counted once. V usage is TRBV11-3 and J usage is TRBJ2-7; a weak D match, TRBD2 (6 bases). Between the trimmed V and J ends, which lost 5 bases and 3 bases, there was a span of 11 bases. The germline gives CDR1 SGHNT, CDR2 YENEEA. The CDR3 is 13 residues long. The CDR3 loop reads CASSPLGGYEQYF. The DNA of the CDR3 is TGTGCCAGCAGCCCTCTCGGGGGCTACGAGCAGTACTTC.

This chain joins TRBV12-3 or TRBV12-4 and TRBJ1-1; no firm D call. The CDR3 covers 13 residues. Trimming cost V 8 bases and J 3 bases, with 13 bases left between them. The CDR3 DNA sequence: TGTGCCAGCGTTGGGAGGGCTTACACTGAAGCTTTCTTT. It translates to CASVGRAYTEAFF.

This clone was counted once. V and J are TRBV7-9 and TRBJ2-2; D is ambiguous. CDR1 and CDR2 from the germline V gene are SEHNR and FQNEAQ (reference sequence). With 5 bases removed from V and 8 bases from J, the gap between germline ends came to 12 bases. CDR3 length: 13 residues. This chain's CDR3 is CASSLKLEGELFF. The CDR3, as DNA: TGTGCCAGCAGCCTAAAGTTAGAAGGGGAGCTGTTTTTT.